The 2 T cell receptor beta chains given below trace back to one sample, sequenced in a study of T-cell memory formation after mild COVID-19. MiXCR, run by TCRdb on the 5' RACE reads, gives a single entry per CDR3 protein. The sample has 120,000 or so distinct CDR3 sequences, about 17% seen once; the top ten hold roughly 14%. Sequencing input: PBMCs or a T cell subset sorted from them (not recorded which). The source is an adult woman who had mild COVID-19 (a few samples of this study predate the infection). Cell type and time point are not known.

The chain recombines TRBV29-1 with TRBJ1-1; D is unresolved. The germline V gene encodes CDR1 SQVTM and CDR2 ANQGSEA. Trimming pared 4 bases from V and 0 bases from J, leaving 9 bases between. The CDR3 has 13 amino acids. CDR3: CSVARRMNTEAFF. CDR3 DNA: TGCAGCGTTGCTCGACGAATGAACACTGAAGCTTTCTTT. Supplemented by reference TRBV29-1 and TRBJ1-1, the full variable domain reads SAVISQKPSRDICQRGTSLTIQCQVDSQVTMMFWYRQQPGQSLTLIATANQGSEATYESGFVIDKFPISRPNLTFSTLTVSNMSPEDSSIYLCSVARRMNTEAFFGQGTRLTVV.

The CDR3 loop is CSATRLRGPESYNEQFF. In nucleotides, the CDR3 is TGCAGTGCTACGCGCCTAAGGGGTCCGGAGTCCTACAATGAGCAGTTCTTC. This rearrangement joins TRBV20-1 to TRBJ2-1; a weak D match, TRBD1 (5 bases). V lost 4 bases, J lost 1 base, and 20 bases lay in between. Germline V lookup: CDR1 DFQATT, CDR2 SNEGSKA (reference sequence). The CDR3 runs to 17 residues.